The 5 T cell receptor beta chains below come from one sample, sequenced in a study of Graves' ophthalmopathy and Graves' hyperthyroidism (dated by TCRdb to between 2018 and 2020). The sequencing machine was an Illumina HiSeq 2000. For repertoire sequencing, TCR beta CDR3 regions were amplified from RNA transcripts. The first round of RT-PCR was done with HTBI primers and the Qiagen OneStep RT-PCR kit, and was followed by a second round of multiplex PCR, then size selection and purification. Starting from the raw public reads, TCRdb applied fastp trimming at Q25, assembled clones with MiXCR and retained in-frame beta chains. Rows with a matching CDR3 protein are joined into one entry that keeps the most common DNA and genes. The sample table holds some 1.1 million distinct CDR3 sequences, of which roughly two fifths were seen once. Of the sample, 11% is held by the ten largest clones. The sequencing input was peripheral blood or thyroid tissue (not recorded which). Receptors originate from an adult man with Graves' hyperthyroidism.

For the CDR3, the DNA is TGCAGTGCTAGCAACCATGAGCAGTTCTTC. Its translation is CSASNHEQFF. The chain has TRBV20-1 and TRBJ2-1; unclear D gene. With 3 bases removed from V and 8 bases from J, the gap between germline ends came to 5 bases. Germline CDR1 and CDR2: DFQATT and SNEGSKA (reference sequence). The CDR3 sequence is 10 residues long.

Details on this clonotype: The conserved phenylalanine or tryptophan normally closing the CDR3 is absent here, so this likely arose from a read error. The DNA is left out, because the CDR3 cannot be placed on it with certainty; the CDR3 is given as TCRdb lists it. The chain combines TRBV5-1 with TRBJ2-7; the DNA was not used to check the table's D call, TRBD2. The CDR3 spans 10 residues, counting both ends. In germline, CDR1 is SGHRS, CDR2 YFSETQ. The chain's CDR3 is CASAGGPRSA.

The V call is TRBV12-3 or TRBV12-4, the J call TRBJ2-2, with TRBD2 identical over 10 bases. The CDR3 consists of 17 residues. The V segment lost 6 bases and the J segment 6 bases; nucleotides outside the gene matches: 13. CDR3 DNA sequence: TGTGCCAGCAGATCCCCCTCTAGCGGGAGAGTGGCCGGGGAGCTGTTTTTT. Its translation: CASRSPSSGRVAGELFF.

This clonotype was counted only a few times. The rearrangement joins TRBV5-8 to TRBJ1-4, with 8 bases matching TRBD1. J gave up 2 bases and V 4 bases, and 4 bases lay outside the gene matches. Germline V CDR1 and CDR2: SGHTS, YDEGEE. CDR3 length: 15 residues. The CDR3, as DNA: TGTGCCAGCAGCCTGGGACAGGTTACTAATGAAAAACTGTTTTTT. It encodes CASSLGQVTNEKLFF.

V and J are TRBV10-3 and TRBJ2-7; D unresolved. CDR1 is ENHRY and CDR2 is SYGVKD in the germline V gene. V was cut by 6 bases and J by 7 bases, with 10 bases left in between. This CDR3 spans 11 amino acids. This chain's CDR3 is CAIRETWEQYF. DNA of the CDR3: TGTGCCATCAGAGAGACGTGGGAGCAGTACTTC.